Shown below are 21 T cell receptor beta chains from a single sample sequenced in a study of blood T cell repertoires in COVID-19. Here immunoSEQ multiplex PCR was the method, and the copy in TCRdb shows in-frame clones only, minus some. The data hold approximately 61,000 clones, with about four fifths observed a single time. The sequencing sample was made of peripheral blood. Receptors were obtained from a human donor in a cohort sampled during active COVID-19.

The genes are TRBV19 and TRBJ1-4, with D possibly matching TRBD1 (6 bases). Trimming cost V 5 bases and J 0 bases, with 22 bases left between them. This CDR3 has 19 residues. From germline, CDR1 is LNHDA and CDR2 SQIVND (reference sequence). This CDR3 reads CASSSGGPGWSPTNEKLFF. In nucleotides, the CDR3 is TGTGCCAGTAGTTCGGGGGGCCCAGGGTGGAGTCCAACTAATGAAAAACTGTTTTTT.

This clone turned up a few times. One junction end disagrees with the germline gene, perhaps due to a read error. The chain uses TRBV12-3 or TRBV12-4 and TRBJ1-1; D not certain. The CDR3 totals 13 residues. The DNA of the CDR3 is TGTGCCAGCAGCCCCAAGGCTCCCACTAAAGCTTTCTTT. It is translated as CASSPKAPTKAFF.

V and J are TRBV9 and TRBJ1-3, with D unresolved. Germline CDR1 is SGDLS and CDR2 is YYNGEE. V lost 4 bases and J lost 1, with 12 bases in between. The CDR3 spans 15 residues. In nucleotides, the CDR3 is TGTGCCAGCAGCCCCTACAGTGGGTCTGGAAACACCATATATTTT. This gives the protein CASSPYSGSGNTIYF.

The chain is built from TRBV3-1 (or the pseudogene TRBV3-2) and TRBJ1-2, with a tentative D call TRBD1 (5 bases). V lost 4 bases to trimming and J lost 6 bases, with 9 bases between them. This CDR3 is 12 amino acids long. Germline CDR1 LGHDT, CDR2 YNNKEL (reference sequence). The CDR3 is CASSRDYDGYTF. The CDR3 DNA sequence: TGTGCCAGCAGCCGGGACTACGATGGCTACACCTTC.

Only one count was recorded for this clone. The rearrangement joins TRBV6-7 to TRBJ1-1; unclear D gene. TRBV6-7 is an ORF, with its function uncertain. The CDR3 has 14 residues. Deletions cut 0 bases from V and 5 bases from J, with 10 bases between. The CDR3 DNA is TGTGCCAGCAGTTACTCCCGGCCGACAACTGAAGCTTTCTTT. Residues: CASSYSRPTTEAFF.

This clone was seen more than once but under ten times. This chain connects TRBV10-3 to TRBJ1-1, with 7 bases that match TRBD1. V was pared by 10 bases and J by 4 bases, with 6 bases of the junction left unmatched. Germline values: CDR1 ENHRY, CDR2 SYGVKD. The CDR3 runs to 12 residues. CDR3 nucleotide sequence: TGTGCCACTACAGGGGATTCCACTGAAGCTTTCTTT. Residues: CATTGDSTEAFF.

The CDR3 coding sequence is TGTGCCAGCAGCTTAGACGCGGGATACAATGAGCAGTTCTTC. Translated, it gives CASSLDAGYNEQFF. This chain uses TRBV7-9 with TRBJ2-1, with D perhaps TRBD2 (6 bases). This CDR3 is built from 14 residues. V shed 1 base and J shed 4 bases, with 8 bases lying between them. The germline V gene has CDR1 SEHNR and CDR2 FQNEAQ (reference sequence).

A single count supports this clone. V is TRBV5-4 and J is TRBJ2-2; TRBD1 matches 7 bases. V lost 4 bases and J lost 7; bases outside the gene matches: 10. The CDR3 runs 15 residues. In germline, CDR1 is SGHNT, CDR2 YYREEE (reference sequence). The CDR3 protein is CASSPGTVLSGELFF. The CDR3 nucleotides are TGTGCCAGCAGCCCGGGGACAGTTCTAAGCGGGGAGCTGTTTTTT.

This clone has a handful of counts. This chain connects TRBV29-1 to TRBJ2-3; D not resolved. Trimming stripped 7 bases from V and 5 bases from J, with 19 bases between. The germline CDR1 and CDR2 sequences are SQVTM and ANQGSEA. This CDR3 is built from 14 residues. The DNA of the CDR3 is TGCAGCGCCCTGTGGAGTCTAACGGGAGATACGCAGTATTTT. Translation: CSALWSLTGDTQYF.

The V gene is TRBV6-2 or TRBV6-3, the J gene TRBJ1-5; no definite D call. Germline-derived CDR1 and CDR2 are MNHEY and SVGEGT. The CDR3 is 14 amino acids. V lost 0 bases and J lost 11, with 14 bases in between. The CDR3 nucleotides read TGTGCCAGCAGTTACTCGAGCGGGAACCGCGCCCAGCATTTT. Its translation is CASSYSSGNRAQHF.

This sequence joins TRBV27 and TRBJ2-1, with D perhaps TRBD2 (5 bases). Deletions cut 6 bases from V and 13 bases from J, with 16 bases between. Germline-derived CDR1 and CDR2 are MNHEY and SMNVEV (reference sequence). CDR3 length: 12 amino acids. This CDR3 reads CASSPTPGGQFF. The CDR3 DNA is TGTGCCAGCAGCCCAACACCTGGAGGACAGTTCTTC.

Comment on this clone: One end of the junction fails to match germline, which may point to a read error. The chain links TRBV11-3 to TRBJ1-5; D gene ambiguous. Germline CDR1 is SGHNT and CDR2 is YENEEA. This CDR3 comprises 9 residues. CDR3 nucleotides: TGTGCCAGCACCCGTGCTCCGGATTTT. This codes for CASTRAPDF.

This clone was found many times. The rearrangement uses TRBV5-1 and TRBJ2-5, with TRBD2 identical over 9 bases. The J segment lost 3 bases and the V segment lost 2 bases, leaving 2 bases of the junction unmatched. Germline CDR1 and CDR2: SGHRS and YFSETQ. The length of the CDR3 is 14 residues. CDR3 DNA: TGCGCCAGCAGCTTTGCGGGGGGGAAAGAGACCCAGTACTTC. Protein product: CASSFAGGKETQYF.

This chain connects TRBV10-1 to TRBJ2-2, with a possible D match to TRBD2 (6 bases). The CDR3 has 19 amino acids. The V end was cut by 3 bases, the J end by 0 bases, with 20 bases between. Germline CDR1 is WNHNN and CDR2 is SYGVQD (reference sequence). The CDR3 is CASSDSGWPGRSNTGELFF. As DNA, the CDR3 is TGCGCCAGCAGTGACTCTGGGTGGCCCGGGAGATCGAACACCGGGGAGCTGTTTTTT.

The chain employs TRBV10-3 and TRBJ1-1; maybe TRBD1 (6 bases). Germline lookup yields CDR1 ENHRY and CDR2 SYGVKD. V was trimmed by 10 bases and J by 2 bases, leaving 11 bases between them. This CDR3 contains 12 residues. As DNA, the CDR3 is TGTGCCACAGAACAGGGTAACACTGAAGCTTTCTTT. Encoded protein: CATEQGNTEAFF.

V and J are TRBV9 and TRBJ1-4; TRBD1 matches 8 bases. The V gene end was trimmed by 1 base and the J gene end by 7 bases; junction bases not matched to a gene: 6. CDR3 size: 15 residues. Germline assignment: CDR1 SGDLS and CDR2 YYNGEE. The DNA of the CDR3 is TGTGCCAGCAGCGTACTTCCAGGGGGCGGTGAAAAACTGTTTTTT. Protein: CASSVLPGGGEKLFF.

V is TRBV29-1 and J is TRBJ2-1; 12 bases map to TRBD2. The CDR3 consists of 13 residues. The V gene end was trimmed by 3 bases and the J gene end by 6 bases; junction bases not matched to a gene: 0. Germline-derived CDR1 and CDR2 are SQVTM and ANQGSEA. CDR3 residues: CSVEGLAGNEQFF. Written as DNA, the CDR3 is TGCAGCGTTGAGGGACTAGCGGGCAATGAGCAGTTCTTC.

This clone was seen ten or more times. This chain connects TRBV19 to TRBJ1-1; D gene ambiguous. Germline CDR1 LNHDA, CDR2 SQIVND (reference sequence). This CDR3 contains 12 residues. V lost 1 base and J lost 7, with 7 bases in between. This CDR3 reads CASSIGEVEAFF. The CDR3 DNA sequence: TGTGCCAGTAGTATAGGCGAGGTTGAAGCTTTCTTT.

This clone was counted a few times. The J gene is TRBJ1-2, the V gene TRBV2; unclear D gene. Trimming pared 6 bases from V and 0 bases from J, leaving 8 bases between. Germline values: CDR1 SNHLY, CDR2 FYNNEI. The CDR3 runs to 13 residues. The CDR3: CASRDTPNYGYTF. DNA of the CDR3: TGTGCCAGCAGAGACACCCCTAACTATGGCTACACCTTC.

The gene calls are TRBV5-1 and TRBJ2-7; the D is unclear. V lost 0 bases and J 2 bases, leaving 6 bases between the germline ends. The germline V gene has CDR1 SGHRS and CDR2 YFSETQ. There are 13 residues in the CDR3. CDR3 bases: TGCGCCAGCAGCTTGGGGGCCCCCTACGAGCAGTACTTC. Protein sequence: CASSLGAPYEQYF. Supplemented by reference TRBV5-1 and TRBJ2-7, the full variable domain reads KAGVTQTPRYLIKTRGQQVTLSCSPISGHRSVSWYQQTPGQGLQFLFEYFSETQRNKGNFPGRFSGRQFSNSRSEMNVSTLELGDSALYLCASSLGAPYEQYFGPGTRLTVT.

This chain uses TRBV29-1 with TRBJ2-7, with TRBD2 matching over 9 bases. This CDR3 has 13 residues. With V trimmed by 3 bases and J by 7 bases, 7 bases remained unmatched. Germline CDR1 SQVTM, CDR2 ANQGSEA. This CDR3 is CSVEPAGGNEQYF. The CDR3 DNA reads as TGCAGCGTTGAGCCAGCGGGAGGAAATGAGCAGTACTTC.